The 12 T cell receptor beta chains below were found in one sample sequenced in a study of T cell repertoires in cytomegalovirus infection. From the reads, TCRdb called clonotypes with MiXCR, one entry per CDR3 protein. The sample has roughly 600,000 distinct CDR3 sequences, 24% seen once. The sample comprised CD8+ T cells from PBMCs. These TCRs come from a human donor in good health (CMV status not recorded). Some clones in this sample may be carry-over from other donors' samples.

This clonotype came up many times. The chain's CDR3 is CASSPIGDRGYYTF. The CDR3 DNA reads as TGTGCCAGCAGCCCCATCGGGGACAGGGGCTACTACACCTTC. The chain links TRBV7-8 to TRBJ1-2, with 10 bases that match TRBD1. There are 14 residues in the CDR3. The V and J ends lost 5 bases and 10 bases, in that order; junction bases with no gene match: 10. CDR1 SGHVS and CDR2 FQNEAQ come from the germline V gene.

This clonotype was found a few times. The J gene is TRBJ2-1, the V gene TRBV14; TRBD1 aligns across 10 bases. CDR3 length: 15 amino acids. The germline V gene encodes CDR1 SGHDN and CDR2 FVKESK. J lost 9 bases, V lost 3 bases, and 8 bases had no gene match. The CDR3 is CASSHAGTGAGEQFF. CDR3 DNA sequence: TGTGCCAGCAGCCATGCCGGGACAGGGGCGGGTGAGCAGTTCTTC.

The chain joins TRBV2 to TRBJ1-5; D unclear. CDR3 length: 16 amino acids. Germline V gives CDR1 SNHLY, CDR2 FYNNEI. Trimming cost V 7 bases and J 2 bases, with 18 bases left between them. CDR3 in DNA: TGTGCCAGCACCACCACTGTTGGGATCGGCAATCAGCCCCAGCATTTT. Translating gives CASTTTVGIGNQPQHF.

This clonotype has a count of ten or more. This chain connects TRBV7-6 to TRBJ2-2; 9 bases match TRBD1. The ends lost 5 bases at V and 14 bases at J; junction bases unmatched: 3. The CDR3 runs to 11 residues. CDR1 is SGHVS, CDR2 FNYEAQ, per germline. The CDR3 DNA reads TGTGCCAGCAGCCTGGACAGGGGTCTGTTTTTT. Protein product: CASSLDRGLFF.

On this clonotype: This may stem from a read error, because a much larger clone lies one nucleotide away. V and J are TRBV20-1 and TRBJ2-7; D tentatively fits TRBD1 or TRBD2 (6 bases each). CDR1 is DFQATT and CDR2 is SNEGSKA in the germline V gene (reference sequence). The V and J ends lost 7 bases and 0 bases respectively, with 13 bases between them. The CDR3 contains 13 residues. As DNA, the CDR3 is TGCAGTGTTAGGGGGGACCTCTCCTACGAGCAGTACTTC. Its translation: CSVRGDLSYEQYF.

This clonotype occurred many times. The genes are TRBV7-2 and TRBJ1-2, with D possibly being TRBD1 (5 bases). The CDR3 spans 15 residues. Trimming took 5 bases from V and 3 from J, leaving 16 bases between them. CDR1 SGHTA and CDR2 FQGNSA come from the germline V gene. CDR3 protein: CASSPGLGQDYGYTF. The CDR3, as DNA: TGTGCCAGCAGCCCAGGGTTGGGGCAGGACTATGGCTACACCTTC.

The DNA for the CDR3 is TGTGCCAGCAGTTCCTCCCATATGGGGTGGGATTCACCCCTCCACTTT. Protein sequence: CASSSSHMGWDSPLHF. The chain recombines TRBV6-5 with TRBJ1-6; D remains unclear. The length of the CDR3 is 16 residues. V gave up 4 bases and J gave up 8 bases, with 18 bases separating them. CDR1 MNHEY and CDR2 SVGAGI come from the germline V gene.

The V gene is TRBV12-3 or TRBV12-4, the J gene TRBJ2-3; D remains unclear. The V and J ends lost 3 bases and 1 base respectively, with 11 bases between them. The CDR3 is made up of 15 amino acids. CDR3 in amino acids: CASSFSVGGTDTQYF. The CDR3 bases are TGTGCCAGCAGTTTTTCAGTCGGCGGCACAGATACGCAGTATTTT.

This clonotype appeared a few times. The CDR3 coding sequence is TGTGCCAGCAGCTCCCCAACAGAGGGCCGGGAGACCCAGTACTTC. Translation gives CASSSPTEGRETQYF. The chain uses TRBV5-5 and TRBJ2-5; possibly TRBD2 for D (5 bases). The CDR3 sequence is 15 residues long. With 3 bases removed from V and 5 bases from J, the gap between germline ends came to 17 bases. Germline CDR1 is SGHKS and CDR2 is YYEKEE (reference sequence).

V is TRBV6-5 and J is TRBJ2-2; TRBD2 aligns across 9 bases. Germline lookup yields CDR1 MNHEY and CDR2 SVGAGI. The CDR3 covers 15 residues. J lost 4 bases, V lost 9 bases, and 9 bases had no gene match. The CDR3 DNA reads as TGTGCCAGTACGAGCGGGGGGCTGGTCACCGGGGAGCTGTTTTTT. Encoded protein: CASTSGGLVTGELFF.

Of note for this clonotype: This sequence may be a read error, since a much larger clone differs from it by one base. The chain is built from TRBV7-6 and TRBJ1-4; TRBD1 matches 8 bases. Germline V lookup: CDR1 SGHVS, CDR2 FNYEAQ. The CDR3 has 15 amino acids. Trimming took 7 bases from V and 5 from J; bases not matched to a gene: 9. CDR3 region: CASNHGDRWNEKLFF. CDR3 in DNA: TGTGCCAGCAACCATGGGGACAGGTGGAATGAAAAACTGTTTTTT.

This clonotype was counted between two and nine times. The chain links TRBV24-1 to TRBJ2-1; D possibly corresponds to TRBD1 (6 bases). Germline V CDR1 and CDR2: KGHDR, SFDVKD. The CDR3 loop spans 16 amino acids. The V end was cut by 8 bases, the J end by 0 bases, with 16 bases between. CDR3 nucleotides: TGTGCCACCATTAGAGAAACAGGGAGCTCCTACAATGAGCAGTTCTTC. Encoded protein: CATIRETGSSYNEQFF.